Listed below are T cell receptor beta chains from one sample, sequenced in a study of OX40 agonist ivuxolimab in advanced cancers. TCRdb's table, derived via immunoSEQ multiplex PCR, lists solely in-frame clones and lacks some. This table has fewer than 65,000 clones, 90% to 95% appearing once. Here the sequenced sample was CD4+ or CD8+ T cells sorted from blood, taken in a trial of the OX40 agonist ivuxolimab. These receptors originate from an adult with an advanced solid tumor such as melanoma, head and neck, liver or kidney cancer. Both conserved end residues are part of each CDR3. The order of the fields is clone size, J gene, V gene, D gene, CDR3 protein, CDR3 DNA. D genes are given only for firm matches. The size of a clone is reported for some rows only, either as once, few or many, or as a class for expanded clones.

clone size: -; J gene: TRBJ1-2; V gene: TRBV5-6; D gene: -; CDR3 protein: CASSLLLRADGYTF; CDR3 DNA: TGTGCCAGCAGCTTGTTGTTGCGGGCCGATGGCTACACCTTC
clone size: -; J gene: TRBJ2-1; V gene: TRBV11-2; D gene: -; CDR3 protein: CASISGTANEQFF; CDR3 DNA: TGTGCCAGCATCTCGGGAACGGCGAATGAGCAGTTCTTC
clone size: -; J gene: TRBJ2-3; V gene: TRBV5-4; D gene: -; CDR3 protein: CASSFTGSRTDTQYF; CDR3 DNA: TGTGCCAGCAGCTTTACAGGCTCCCGGACAGATACGCAGTATTTT
clone size: once; J gene: TRBJ2-7; V gene: TRBV27; D gene: TRBD1; CDR3 protein: CASSIGTGGGYEQYF; CDR3 DNA: TGTGCCAGCAGTATTGGGACAGGGGGTGGTTACGAGCAGTACTTC
clone size: -; J gene: TRBJ1-6; V gene: TRBV7-6; D gene: -; CDR3 protein: CASSSGGDKYSPLHF; CDR3 DNA: TGTGCCAGCAGCTCGGGGGGGGATAAGTATTCACCCCTCCACTTT
clone size: -; J gene: TRBJ1-5; V gene: TRBV21-1; D gene: -; CDR3 protein: CASSKGRVSNQPQHF; CDR3 DNA: TGTGCCAGCAGCAAGGGCCGAGTTAGCAATCAGCCCCAGCATTTT
clone size: -; J gene: TRBJ2-7; V gene: TRBV30; D gene: -; CDR3 protein: CAWSVQQGYEQYF; CDR3 DNA: TGTGCCTGGAGTGTACAACAGGGCTACGAGCAGTACTTC
clone size: -; J gene: TRBJ1-3; V gene: TRBV9; D gene: -; CDR3 protein: CASSVDGVSGNTIYF; CDR3 DNA: TGTGCCAGCAGCGTAGATGGGGTCTCTGGAAACACCATATATTTT
clone size: -; J gene: TRBJ1-4; V gene: TRBV7-9; D gene: -; CDR3 protein: CASSLTSDEKLFF; CDR3 DNA: TGTGCCAGCAGCTTGACATCGGACGAAAAACTGTTTTTT
clone size: -; J gene: TRBJ2-1; V gene: TRBV5-1; D gene: -; CDR3 protein: CASSSSSAEQFF; CDR3 DNA: TGCGCCAGCAGCTCATCGTCGGCTGAGCAGTTCTTC
clone size: -; J gene: TRBJ1-1; V gene: TRBV6-1; D gene: -; CDR3 protein: CASRDNGHTEAFF; CDR3 DNA: TGTGCCAGCCGGGACAATGGGCACACTGAAGCTTTCTTT
clone size: -; J gene: TRBJ1-2; V gene: TRBV27; D gene: -; CDR3 protein: CASSLAGGGGGYTF; CDR3 DNA: TGTGCCAGCAGTTTAGCCGGTGGTGGAGGTGGCTACACCTTC
clone size: -; J gene: TRBJ2-7; V gene: TRBV7-9; D gene: -; CDR3 protein: CASSSNRQNLEYEQYF; CDR3 DNA: TGTGCCAGCAGCTCCAATCGTCAAAACCTTGAATACGAGCAGTACTTC
clone size: -; J gene: TRBJ1-2; V gene: TRBV11-2; D gene: -; CDR3 protein: CASSPTPGDGYTF; CDR3 DNA: TGTGCCAGCAGTCCTACCCCAGGGGATGGCTACACCTTC
clone size: -; J gene: TRBJ2-7; V gene: TRBV18; D gene: -; CDR3 protein: CASSPDNSYEQYF; CDR3 DNA: TGTGCCAGCTCACCAGATAATAGCTACGAGCAGTACTTC
clone size: -; J gene: TRBJ1-1; V gene: TRBV10-2; D gene: -; CDR3 protein: CASSADGGAVDTEAFF; CDR3 DNA: TGCGCCAGCAGTGCTGACGGGGGGGCGGTCGACACTGAAGCTTTCTTT
clone size: -; J gene: TRBJ1-4; V gene: TRBV4-1; D gene: -; CDR3 protein: CASSQDPEYGNEKLFF; CDR3 DNA: TGCGCCAGCAGCCAAGATCCGGAGTATGGGAATGAAAAACTGTTTTTT
clone size: -; J gene: TRBJ1-2; V gene: TRBV2; D gene: TRBD1; CDR3 protein: CASSPSGTDNYGYTF; CDR3 DNA: TGTGCCAGCAGTCCGTCCGGGACAGATAACTATGGCTACACCTTC
clone size: -; J gene: TRBJ1-1; V gene: TRBV5-1; D gene: -; CDR3 protein: CASSPGGGSQLGNTEAFF; CDR3 DNA: TGCGCCAGCAGTCCCGGAGGGGGAAGTCAATTAGGGAACACTGAAGCTTTCTTT
clone size: -; J gene: TRBJ1-1; V gene: TRBV5-8; D gene: -; CDR3 protein: CASSPIVGNTEAFF; CDR3 DNA: TGTGCCAGCAGCCCGATAGTGGGGAACACTGAAGCTTTCTTT